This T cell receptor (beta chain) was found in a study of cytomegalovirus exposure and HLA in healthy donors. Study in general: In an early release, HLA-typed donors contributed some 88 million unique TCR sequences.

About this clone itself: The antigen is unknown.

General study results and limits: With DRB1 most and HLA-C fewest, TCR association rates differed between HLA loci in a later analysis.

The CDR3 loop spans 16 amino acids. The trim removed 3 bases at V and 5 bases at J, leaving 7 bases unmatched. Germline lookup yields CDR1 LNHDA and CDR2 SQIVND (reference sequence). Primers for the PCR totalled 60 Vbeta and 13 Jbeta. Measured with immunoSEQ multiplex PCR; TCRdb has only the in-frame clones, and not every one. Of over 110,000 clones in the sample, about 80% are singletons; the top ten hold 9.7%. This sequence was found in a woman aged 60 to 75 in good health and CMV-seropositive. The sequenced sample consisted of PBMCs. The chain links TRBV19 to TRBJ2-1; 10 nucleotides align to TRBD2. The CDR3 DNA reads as TGTGCCAGTAGTATTTGGTCTAGCGGGAGCCACAATGAGCAGTTCTTC. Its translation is CASSIWSSGSHNEQFF. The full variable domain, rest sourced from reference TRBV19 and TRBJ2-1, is DGGITQSPKYLFRKEGQNVTLSCEQNLNHDAMYWYRQDPGQGLRLIYYSQIVNDFQKGDIAEGYSVSREKKESFPLTVTSAQKNPTAFYLCASSIWSSGSHNEQFFGPGTRLTVL.